The present entry profiles one T cell receptor (beta chain) with its context. These data belong to a study of blood T cell repertoires in COVID-19. A Seattle source enrolled patients during active infection and followed them longitudinally. Here immunoSEQ multiplex PCR was the method, and the copy in TCRdb shows in-frame clones only, minus some. Among roughly 180,000 clones listed, around 80% were seen once. From germline, CDR1 is PRHDT and CDR2 FYEKMQ (reference sequence). The CDR3 extends over 14 amino acids. V was shortened by 4 bases and J by 1 base, with 11 bases between the two germline ends. This chain joins TRBV13 and TRBJ2-7; D remains unclear. The origin of this receptor is a woman older than 75 with COVID-19, enrolled during active disease. The specimen was peripheral blood. The DNA for the CDR3 is TGTGCCAGCAGCTCGTGGGCCTTTTCCTACGAGCAGTACTTC. As protein: CASSSWAFSYEQYF.